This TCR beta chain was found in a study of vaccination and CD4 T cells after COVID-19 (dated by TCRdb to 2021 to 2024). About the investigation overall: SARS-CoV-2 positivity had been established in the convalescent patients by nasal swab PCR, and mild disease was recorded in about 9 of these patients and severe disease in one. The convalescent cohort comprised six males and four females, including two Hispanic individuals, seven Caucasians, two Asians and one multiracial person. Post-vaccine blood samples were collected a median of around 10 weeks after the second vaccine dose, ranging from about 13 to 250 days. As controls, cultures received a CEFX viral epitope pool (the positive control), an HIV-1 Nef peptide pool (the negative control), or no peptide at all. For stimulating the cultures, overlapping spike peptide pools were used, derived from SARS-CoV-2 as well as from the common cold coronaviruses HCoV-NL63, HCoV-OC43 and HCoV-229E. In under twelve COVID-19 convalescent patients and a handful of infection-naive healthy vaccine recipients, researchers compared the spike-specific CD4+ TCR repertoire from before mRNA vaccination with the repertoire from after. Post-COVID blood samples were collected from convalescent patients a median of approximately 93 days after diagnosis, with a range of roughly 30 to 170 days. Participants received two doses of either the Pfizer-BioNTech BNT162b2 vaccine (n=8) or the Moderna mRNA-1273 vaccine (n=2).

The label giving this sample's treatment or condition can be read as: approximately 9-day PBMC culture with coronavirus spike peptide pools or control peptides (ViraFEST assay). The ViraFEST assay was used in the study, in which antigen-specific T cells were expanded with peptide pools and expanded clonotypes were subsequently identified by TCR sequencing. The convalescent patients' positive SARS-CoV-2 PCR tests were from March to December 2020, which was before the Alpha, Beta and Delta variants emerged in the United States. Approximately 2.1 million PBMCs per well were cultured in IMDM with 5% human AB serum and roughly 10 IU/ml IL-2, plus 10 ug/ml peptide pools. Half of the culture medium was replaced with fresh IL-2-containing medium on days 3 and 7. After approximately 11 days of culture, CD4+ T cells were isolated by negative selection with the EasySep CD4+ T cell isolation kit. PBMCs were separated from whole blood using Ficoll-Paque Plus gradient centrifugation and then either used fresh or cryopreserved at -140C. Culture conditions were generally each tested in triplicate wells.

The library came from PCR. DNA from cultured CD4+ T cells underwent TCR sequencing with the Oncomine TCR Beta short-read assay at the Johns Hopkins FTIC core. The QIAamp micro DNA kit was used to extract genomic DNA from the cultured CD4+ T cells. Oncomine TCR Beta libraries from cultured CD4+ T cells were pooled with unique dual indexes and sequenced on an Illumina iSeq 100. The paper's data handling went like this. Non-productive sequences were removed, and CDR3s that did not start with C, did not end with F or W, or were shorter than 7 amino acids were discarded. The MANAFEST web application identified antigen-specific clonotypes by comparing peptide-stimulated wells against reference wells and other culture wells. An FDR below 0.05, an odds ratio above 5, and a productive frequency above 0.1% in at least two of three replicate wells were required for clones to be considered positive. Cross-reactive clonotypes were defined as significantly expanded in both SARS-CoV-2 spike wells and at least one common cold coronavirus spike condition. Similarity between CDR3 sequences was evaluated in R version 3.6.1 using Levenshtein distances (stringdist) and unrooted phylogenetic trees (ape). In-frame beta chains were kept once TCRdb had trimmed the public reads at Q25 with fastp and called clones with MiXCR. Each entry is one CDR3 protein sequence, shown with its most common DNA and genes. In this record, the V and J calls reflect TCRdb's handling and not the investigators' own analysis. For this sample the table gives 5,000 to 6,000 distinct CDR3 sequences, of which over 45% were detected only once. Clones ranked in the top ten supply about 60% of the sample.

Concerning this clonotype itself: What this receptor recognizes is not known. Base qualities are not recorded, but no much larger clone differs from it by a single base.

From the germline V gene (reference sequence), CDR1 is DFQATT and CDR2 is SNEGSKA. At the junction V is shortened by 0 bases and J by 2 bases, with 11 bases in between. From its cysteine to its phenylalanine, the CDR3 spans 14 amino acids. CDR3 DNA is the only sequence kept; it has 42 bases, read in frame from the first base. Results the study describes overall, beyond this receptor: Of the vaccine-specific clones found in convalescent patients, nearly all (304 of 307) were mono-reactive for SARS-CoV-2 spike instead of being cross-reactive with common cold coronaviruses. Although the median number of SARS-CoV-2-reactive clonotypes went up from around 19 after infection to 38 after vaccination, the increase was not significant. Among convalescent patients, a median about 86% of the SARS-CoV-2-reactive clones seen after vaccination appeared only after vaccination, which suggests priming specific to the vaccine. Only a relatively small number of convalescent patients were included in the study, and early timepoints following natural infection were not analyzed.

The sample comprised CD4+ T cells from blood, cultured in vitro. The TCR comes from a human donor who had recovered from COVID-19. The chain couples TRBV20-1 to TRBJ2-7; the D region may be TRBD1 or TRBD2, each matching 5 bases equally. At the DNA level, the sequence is TGCAGTGCTAGAGACGGGGCCTCCCCCTACGAGCAGTACTTC. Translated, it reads CSARDGASPYEQYF.